This T cell receptor beta chain was obtained from a study of response to subunit inactivated influenza vaccine (dated by TCRdb to 2016 to 2018). Regarding the complete study: Deep quantitative T cell receptor repertoire profiling was used in the study to track responses to a trivalent subunit inactivated influenza vaccine. General findings and caveats noted by the study authors: It was suggested by the authors that each seasonal influenza vaccination may recruit only a limited number of new T cells.

The method was RT-PCR. Sequencing was performed on an Illumina HiSeq 2500. TCRdb redid the processing of the public reads, applying fastp at Q25 and MiXCR, and retained in-frame beta chains. Each entry is one CDR3 protein sequence, shown with its most common DNA and genes. This sample is represented by hundreds of thousands of distinct CDR3 sequences; less than 30% of them were singletons. Together, the top ten hold 1.9% of the sample. From its cysteine to its phenylalanine, the CDR3 spans 15 amino acids. Of the read, only the CDR3 DNA is kept; its 45 bases are in frame from base 1. A distance of 13 bases separates the germline ends of V and J, which lose 4 bases and 6 bases respectively. This clonotype was seen a few times. Its specific antigen is unknown. Qualities for individual bases were not recorded, and no much larger clone is one base off.

The sample here was CD4+ T cells sorted from PBMCs, taken 4 to 6 days after vaccination. This receptor was obtained from a man aged 50 or older who received an inactivated influenza vaccine. Donor details come from another sample of the same person, matched by shared clones. The chain is assembled from TRBV12-3 or TRBV12-4 and TRBJ1-6; a weak D assignment points to TRBD1 (6 bases agree). At the DNA level, the sequence is TGTGCCAGCAGTTCCACCACGGGGGCTAATTCACCCCTCCACTTT. Protein translation: CASSSTTGANSPLHF.